This TCR beta chain was sequenced for a study of blood T cell repertoires in COVID-19. Study background: The origin of the acute and convalescent COVID-19 samples was the United States, Italy and Spain. The analysed material was cDNA or gDNA that came from T cells, B-cell-depleted T cells, or PBMCs.

Per the study methods: Estimated nucleated cell counts came from reference gene primer amplification. Sequencing was performed with immunoSEQ multiplex PCR; in TCRdb, only in-frame clones are kept and a portion is missing. V, J and clone size are taken as reported in that table, and D and trimming were inferred from the DNA itself. Here the sample spans roughly 80,000 clones, over 80% being singletons. The CDR3 length is 11 residues. Germline CDR1 reads SQVTM; CDR2 reads ANQGSEA. V gave up 2 bases and J gave up 7 bases, with 6 bases separating them. This chain connects TRBV29-1 to TRBJ2-1; no clear D gene. The TCR comes from a man between 60 and 75 years old with active or convalescent COVID-19. The material sequenced was peripheral blood. For the CDR3, the DNA is TGCAGCGTTGAATGGGCGAATGAGCAGTTCTTC. Protein sequence: CSVEWANEQFF.